The 22 T cell receptor beta chains listed next were all sequenced from one sample in a study of blood T cell repertoires in COVID-19. TCRdb keeps only in-frame clones here, not all; method: immunoSEQ multiplex PCR. The sample has 120,000 to 150,000 clones; roughly 87% are singletons. Sequenced material: peripheral blood. The receptors here all came from a human donor in a cohort sampled during active COVID-19.

V usage is TRBV27 and J usage is TRBJ2-7, with 9 bases matching TRBD1. Germline V gene data show CDR1 as MNHEY and CDR2 as SMNVEV (reference sequence). V trimming: 3 bases; J trimming: 5 bases; junction bases outside the gene matches: 14. The CDR3 is 17 amino acids. As DNA, the CDR3 is TGTGCCAGCAGTTTTGCCTCCGGCCGGGACAGGGTAAACGAGCAGTACTTC. Its translation: CASSFASGRDRVNEQYF.

This sequence joins TRBV7-9 and TRBJ1-2; 7 bases map to TRBD1. CDR1 is SEHNR, CDR2 FQNEAQ, per germline (reference sequence). The length of the CDR3 is 19 residues. J gave up 0 bases and V 6 bases, and 19 bases lay outside the gene matches. In nucleotides, the CDR3 is TGTGCCAGCAGTTTTCCGCGACTACTGACAGGGAAAGCTAACTATGGCTACACCTTC. This encodes CASSFPRLLTGKANYGYTF.

The chain employs TRBV2 and TRBJ2-5; a weak D match, TRBD2 (6 bases). CDR1 is SNHLY and CDR2 is FYNNEI in the germline V gene. The germline V and J ends were trimmed by 2 bases and 4 bases, with 14 bases remaining between them. The CDR3 totals 15 residues. CDR3 amino acids: CASSEITGVGETQYF. CDR3 nucleotide sequence: TGTGCCAGCAGTGAAATAACGGGGGTCGGAGAGACCCAGTACTTC.

The chain links TRBV4-1 to TRBJ2-7; 11 bases agree with TRBD2. The CDR3 has 18 residues. From germline, CDR1 is MGHRA and CDR2 YSYEKL. V lost 0 bases to trimming and J lost 2 bases; unmatched junction nucleotides: 9. CDR3 nucleotides: TGCGCCAGCAGCCAAGAGACCCTAGCGGGGGGCATTACCTACGAGCAGTACTTC. This codes for CASSQETLAGGITYEQYF.

V is TRBV11-2 and J is TRBJ1-5; 9 nucleotides agree with TRBD1. CDR1 SGHAT and CDR2 FQNNGV come from the germline V gene. This CDR3 comprises 15 residues. The ends lost 5 bases at V and 3 bases at J; junction bases unmatched: 5. CDR3 bases: TGTGCCAGCAGCCGGGGACAGGGTAACAATCAGCCCCAGCATTTT. As protein: CASSRGQGNNQPQHF.

The chain combines TRBV5-1 with TRBJ1-1; no clear D. The CDR3 has 13 amino acids. Germline V CDR1 and CDR2: SGHRS, YFSETQ. V lost 0 bases and J lost 6, with 9 bases in between. The CDR3 DNA reads TGCGCCAGCAGCTTGGCAGTTTTGGCTGAAGCTTTCTTT. Protein sequence: CASSLAVLAEAFF.

This clone was counted a single time. J is TRBJ2-7 and V is TRBV7-3, with a possible D match to TRBD1 (5 bases). V lost 4 bases to trimming and J lost 4 bases, with 11 bases between them. CDR3 length: 13 amino acids. Germline V gives CDR1 SGHTA, CDR2 FQGTGA. In DNA, the CDR3 is TGTGCCAGCAGCTCCTACAAGGGGTACGAGCAGTACTTC. Translating it yields CASSSYKGYEQYF.

This clone was recorded only once. The chain uses TRBV28 and TRBJ1-2; perhaps TRBD1 as D (5 bases). The CDR3 spans 14 residues. Trimming pared 3 bases from V and 2 bases from J, leaving 10 bases between. Germline CDR1 is MDHEN and CDR2 is SYDVKM. The CDR3 here is CASSFGGGNYGYTF. CDR3 DNA sequence: TGTGCCAGCAGTTTCGGCGGGGGGAACTATGGCTACACCTTC.

V is TRBV30 and J is TRBJ2-7, with D perhaps matching TRBD1 (6 bases). The germline gives CDR1 GTSNPN, CDR2 SVGIG (reference sequence). This CDR3 spans 16 amino acids. The V gene lost 3 bases and the J gene lost 3 bases, with 21 bases spanning the gap. In DNA form, the CDR3 reads TGTGCCTGGAGACCCTTTAGCCCGGGACACCACTACGAGCAGTACTTC. Residues: CAWRPFSPGHHYEQYF. Looking up the rest from reference TRBV30 and TRBJ2-7 gives the full variable domain: SQTIHQWPATLVQPVGSPLSLECTVEGTSNPNLYWYRQAAGRGLQLLFYSVGIGQISSEVPQNLSASRPQDRQFILSSKKLLLSDSGFYLCAWRPFSPGHHYEQYFGPGTRLTVT.

V and J are TRBV29-1 and TRBJ1-2, with a possible D match to TRBD1 (5 bases). This CDR3 is built from 16 residues. Deletions cut 2 bases from V and 4 bases from J, with 20 bases between. CDR1 is SQVTM and CDR2 is ANQGSEA in the germline V gene. CDR3 residues: CSVESGGWGEAYGYTF. DNA for the CDR3: TGCAGCGTTGAAAGTGGTGGGTGGGGGGAAGCCTATGGCTACACCTTC.

J is TRBJ2-1 and V is TRBV10-1, with a possible D match to TRBD2 (7 bases). Germline CDR1 and CDR2: WNHNN and SYGVQD (reference sequence). V was trimmed by 5 bases and J by 9 bases, leaving 20 bases between them. The CDR3 extends over 15 amino acids. The CDR3 nucleotides read TGCGCCAGCAGTCCCATCGGGGGGCTTTTTGGTGAGCAGTTCTTC. This codes for CASSPIGGLFGEQFF.

V gene TRBV7-2 combines with J gene TRBJ1-6; no clear D gene. The CDR3 contains 12 residues. Germline CDR1 is SGHTA and CDR2 is FQGNSA. V dropped 5 bases and J dropped 7 bases, with 6 bases sitting between them. This CDR3 is CASSPPNSPLHF. The CDR3 nucleotides read TGTGCCAGCAGCCCCCCAAATTCACCCCTCCACTTT.

The chain joins TRBV30 to TRBJ1-2; D ambiguous. In germline, CDR1 is GTSNPN, CDR2 SVGIG (reference sequence). V was shortened by 2 bases and J by 2 bases, with 9 bases between the two germline ends. The CDR3 consists of 13 residues. CDR3 DNA sequence: TGTGCCTGGAGTAGCGAGGAGAACTATGGCTACACCTTC. This sequence encodes CAWSSEENYGYTF.

The chain uses TRBV19 and TRBJ1-5; perhaps TRBD1 as D (5 bases). The V end was cut by 3 bases, the J end by 4 bases, with 13 bases between. Germline V gene data show CDR1 as LNHDA and CDR2 as SQIVND (reference sequence). The CDR3 runs to 15 residues. The CDR3 loop is CASSMGRVGNQPQHF. CDR3 nucleotides: TGTGCCAGTAGTATGGGCAGGGTGGGGAATCAGCCCCAGCATTTT.

The chain uses TRBV19 and TRBJ1-5; 8 nucleotides agree with TRBD1. V was pared by 6 bases and J by 0 bases, with 7 bases of the junction left unmatched. The CDR3 loop spans 16 amino acids. Germline V gene sequence: CDR1 LNHDA, CDR2 SQIVND (reference sequence). The CDR3 sequence: CASRAGGTVSNQPQHF. The CDR3 nucleotides read TGTGCCAGTAGGGCAGGGGGCACGGTTAGCAATCAGCCCCAGCATTTT.

V is TRBV6-2 or TRBV6-3 and J is TRBJ1-2; D gene unclear. V gave up 3 bases and J gave up 7 bases, with 18 bases separating them. Germline V gene lookup returns CDR1 MNHEY and CDR2 SVGEGT. The CDR3 contains 15 residues. The CDR3 bases are TGTGCCAGCAGTTATAGTGTCGTCGGTTTCGGTGGCTACACCTTC. Protein sequence: CASSYSVVGFGGYTF.

This chain uses TRBV7-9 with TRBJ2-2; 9 bases are shared with TRBD2. Trimming took 3 bases from V and 1 from J; bases not matched to a gene: 3. The germline gives CDR1 SEHNR, CDR2 FQNEAQ (reference sequence). The CDR3 loop spans 16 amino acids. The CDR3 nucleotides are TGTGCCAGCAGCTTTGGACTAGCGATGAACACCGGGGAGCTGTTTTTT. Residues: CASSFGLAMNTGELFF.

This clone was recorded a few times. This chain joins TRBV7-3 and TRBJ2-5; 8 bases align to TRBD2. This CDR3 region has 15 residues. Trimming at V came to 5 bases and at J to 8 bases, leaving 13 bases not matched to a gene. From germline, CDR1 is SGHTA and CDR2 FQGTGA. CDR3 sequence reads: CASSPLSGGRTTQYF. The CDR3 nucleotides are TGTGCCAGCAGCCCGCTATCGGGGGGGCGGACAACCCAGTACTTC.

The chain has TRBV6-5 and TRBJ2-4; D unresolved. With 0 bases removed from V and 8 bases from J, the gap between germline ends came to 11 bases. Germline V gene sequence: CDR1 MNHEY, CDR2 SVGAGI. This CDR3 has 14 amino acids. Written as DNA, the CDR3 is TGTGCCAGCAGTTACTCGTTCGGAGATCACATTCAGTACTTC. It codes for CASSYSFGDHIQYF.

Comments on this clone: Other DNA variants within this sample encode the same CDR3. V gene TRBV11-2 combines with J gene TRBJ2-5; D uncertain. CDR3 length: 11 residues. Between the trimmed V and J ends, which lost 5 bases and 4 bases, there was a span of 5 bases. Per the germline V gene, CDR1 is SGHAT and CDR2 is FQNNGV. CDR3 bases: TGTGCCAGCAGCCCGGGAGAGACCCAGTACTTC. This encodes CASSPGETQYF.

The V gene is TRBV7-7, the J gene TRBJ2-1, with D possibly being TRBD1 (6 bases). The CDR3 is 16 amino acids. Per the germline V gene, CDR1 is SSHAT and CDR2 is FNYEAQ (reference sequence). The germline V and J ends were trimmed by 0 bases and 2 bases, with 11 bases remaining between them. CDR3 protein: CASSLASGQPYNEQFF. CDR3 DNA sequence: TGTGCCAGCAGCTTAGCCTCCGGACAGCCCTACAATGAGCAGTTCTTC. Full variable domain (remainder filled in from reference TRBV7-7 and TRBJ2-1): GAGVSQSPRYKVTKRGQDVTLRCDPISSHATLYWYQQALGQGPEFLTYFNYEAQPDKSGLPSDRFSAERPEGSISTLTIQRTEQRDSAMYRCASSLASGQPYNEQFFGPGTRLTVL.

The rearrangement links TRBV9 to TRBJ1-1; D is possibly TRBD1 (6 bases). This CDR3 contains 12 residues. CDR1 and CDR2 from the germline V gene are SGDLS and YYNGEE. Trimming pared 7 bases from V and 0 bases from J, leaving 7 bases between. The CDR3 sequence: CASGTLNTEAFF. The CDR3 DNA sequence: TGTGCCAGCGGGACACTGAACACTGAAGCTTTCTTT.